The 2 T cell receptor beta chains presented below share a single source sample, sequenced in a study of T cell repertoires in breast cancer. An expanded emulsion RT-PCR with primers for all TCR V genes paired CD8+ T cell chains. A second nested PCR with blocking oligonucleotides suppressed unpaired genes. TCRdb ran MiXCR on the emulsion pairing reads and lists one entry per CDR3 protein. The table records tens of thousands of distinct CDR3 sequences, 45% of them present only once. The sample was CD8+ T cells. These receptors were collected from a pool of human donors with breast cancer or a healthy control (not recorded which).

This rearrangement joins TRBV4-2 to TRBJ2-2; D not resolved. This CDR3 is 15 amino acids long. Per the germline V gene, CDR1 is LGHNA and CDR2 is YNFKEQ. Deletions cut 1 base from V and 5 bases from J, with 11 bases between. This CDR3 is CASSQGSNETGELFF. The CDR3 DNA follows: TGTGCCAGCAGCCAAGGAAGTAATGAGACCGGGGAGCTGTTTTTT.

Worth noting for this clonotype: Relative to the germline gene, one junction end is altered; a read error may explain this. The chain uses TRBV20-1 and TRBJ2-1; TRBD2 matches at 13 bases. CDR1 is DFQATT, CDR2 SNEGSKA, per germline (reference sequence). The CDR3 is 16 amino acids. The CDR3 loop is CSARGTSGIFRDEQLF. The DNA for the CDR3 is TGCAGTGCTAGGGGGACTAGCGGGATATTTAGGGATGAGCAGCTCTTC.